What follows is one T cell receptor (beta chain) and its context. These data come from a study of cytomegalovirus exposure and HLA in healthy donors. PCR was performed using 60 Vbeta and 13 Jbeta primers. Produced via immunoSEQ multiplex PCR; TCRdb's table is partial and in-frame only. This table holds more than 95,000 clones. The TCR comes from a man between 40 and 49 years old in good health and CMV-seronegative. The source material was PBMCs.

DNA of the CDR3: TGTGCCAGCAGCTTAGATCCGACTAGCCGGTACGAGCAGTACTTC. It is translated as CASSLDPTSRYEQYF. The chain uses TRBV11-3 and TRBJ2-5; 7 bases agree with TRBD2. Matching the DNA end better, TRBJ2-7 makes the J call doubtful. Germline-derived CDR1 and CDR2 are SGHNT and YENEEA. The CDR3 consists of 15 residues.